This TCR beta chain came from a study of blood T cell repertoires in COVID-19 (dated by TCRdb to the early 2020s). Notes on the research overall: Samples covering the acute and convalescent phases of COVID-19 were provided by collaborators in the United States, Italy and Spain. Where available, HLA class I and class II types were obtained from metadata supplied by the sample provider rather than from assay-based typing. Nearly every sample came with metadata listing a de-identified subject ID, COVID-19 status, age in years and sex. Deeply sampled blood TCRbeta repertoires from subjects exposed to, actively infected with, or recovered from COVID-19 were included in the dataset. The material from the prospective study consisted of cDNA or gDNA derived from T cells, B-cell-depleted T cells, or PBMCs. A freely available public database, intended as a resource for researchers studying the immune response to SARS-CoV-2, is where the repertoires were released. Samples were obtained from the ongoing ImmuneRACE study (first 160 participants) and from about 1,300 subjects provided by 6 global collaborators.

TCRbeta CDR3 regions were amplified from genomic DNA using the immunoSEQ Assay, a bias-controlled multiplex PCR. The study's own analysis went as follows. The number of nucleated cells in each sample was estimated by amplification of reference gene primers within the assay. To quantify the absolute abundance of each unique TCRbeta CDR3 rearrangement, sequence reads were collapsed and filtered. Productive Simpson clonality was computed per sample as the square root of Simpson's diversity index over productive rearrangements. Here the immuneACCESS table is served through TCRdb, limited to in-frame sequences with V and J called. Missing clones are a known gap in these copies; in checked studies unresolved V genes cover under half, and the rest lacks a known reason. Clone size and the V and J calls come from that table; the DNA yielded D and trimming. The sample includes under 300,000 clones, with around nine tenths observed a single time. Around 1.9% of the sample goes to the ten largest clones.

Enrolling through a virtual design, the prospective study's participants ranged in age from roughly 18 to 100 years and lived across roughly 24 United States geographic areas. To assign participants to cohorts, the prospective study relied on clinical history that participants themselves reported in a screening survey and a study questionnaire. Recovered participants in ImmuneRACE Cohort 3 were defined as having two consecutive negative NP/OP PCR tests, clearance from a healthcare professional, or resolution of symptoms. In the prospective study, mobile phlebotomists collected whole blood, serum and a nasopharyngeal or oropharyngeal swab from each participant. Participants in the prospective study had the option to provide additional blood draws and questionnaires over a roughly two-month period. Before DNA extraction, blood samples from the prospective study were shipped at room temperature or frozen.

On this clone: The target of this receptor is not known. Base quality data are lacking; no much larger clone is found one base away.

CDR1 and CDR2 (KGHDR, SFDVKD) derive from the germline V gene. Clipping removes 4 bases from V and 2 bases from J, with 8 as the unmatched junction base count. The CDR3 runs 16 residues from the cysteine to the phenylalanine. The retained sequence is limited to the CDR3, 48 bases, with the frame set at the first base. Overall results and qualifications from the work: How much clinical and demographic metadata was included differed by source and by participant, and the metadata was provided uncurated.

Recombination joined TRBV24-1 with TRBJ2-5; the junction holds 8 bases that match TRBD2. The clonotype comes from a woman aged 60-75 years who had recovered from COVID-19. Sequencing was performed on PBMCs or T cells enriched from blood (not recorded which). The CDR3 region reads CATSDSGLADQETQYF. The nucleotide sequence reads TGTGCCACCAGTGACTCCGGACTAGCAGATCAAGAGACCCAGTACTTC.